The sequence of this T cell receptor beta chain was determined in a study of tumor and adjacent non-tumor tissue in lung cancer. Study details: Histology: 12 adenocarcinoma, a couple of squamous cell carcinoma, 1 small cell lung cancer. Overall study findings and caveats: Compared with tumor, normal lung showed significantly lower TCR diversity. Tumor repertoires had a smaller top 100 clone share than normal lung.

Details on this clonotype: The antigen is undetermined. Because the CDR3's place on the DNA is in doubt, the DNA is left out and the CDR3 is given as listed by TCRdb.

The CDR3 extends over 15 residues, inclusive of both ends. Per the germline V gene, CDR1 is MNHEY and CDR2 is SVGAGI. The template was RNA from unsorted bulk tissue. The library came from three nested PCR rounds adapted from ARM-PCR protocols. TCRdb ran MiXCR on the multiplex PCR reads and lists one entry per CDR3 protein. Here the sample spans 90,000 or so distinct CDR3 sequences, approximately 57% being singletons. This chain uses TRBV6-5 with TRBJ1-2; the table's D call, TRBD1, has no DNA check behind it. This TCR came from a man between 70 and 80 years old with non-small cell lung cancer. Sequencing was carried out using lung tumor tissue. This CDR3 is CDSSRQGAANYGCTF.